The present entry profiles one T cell receptor (beta chain) with its context. Based on its abundance in the sample, this clonotype is medium-sized (0.01 to 0.1%). It lacks a known antigen. There are no base qualities to consult, and no much larger clone falls within one base. This specimen comes from a study of T and B cells in COVID-19 patients (dated by TCRdb to 2020 to 2022). At the level of the whole study: In this study, adaptive immunity was profiled in COVID-19 patients who either had active infection or had recovered, using TRB and IGH repertoire sequencing of peripheral blood. A couple of patients were in both the active and recovered cohorts because samples existed from active disease and from after recovery. Up to roughly 10 follow-up blood samples were collected per patient, with some samples spanning different disease stages in the same individual. A recovered cohort was made up of 15 to 19 patients contributing roughly 21 samples, mostly after mild to moderate COVID-19 managed as outpatients. Of the 20 patients in the active-infection cohort, about 17 had comorbidities associated with unfavorable COVID-19 outcome. Over 8 million TCR sequences were analysed from a TCR and BCR sequence repository that comprised 30 to 45 patients and approximately 67 time points. The recovered cohort had a median age of about 37 years, compared with approximately 63 years in the active-infection cohort. An age-matched reference group of roughly 40 healthy donors negative for COVID-19 antibodies was used as the comparison for repertoire analyses. In the active-infection cohort, about 65% of the roughly 20 patients were critically ill and required mechanical ventilation or ECMO. Results the study describes overall, beyond this receptor: In active COVID-19, TRB repertoires were highly clonal, while at recovery, diversity and richness increased above the levels seen in healthy donors. A total of fewer than 3,000 TCR clusters were exclusive to the recovered cohort, and 25 to 40 of those clusters were low-pGen clusters. Specific T cell subsets (CD4+/Treg/CD8+) and sorted SARS-CoV-2-responsive or tetramer+ T cells had not yet been sequenced, with those experiments still ongoing. The reported TCR clusters were stated to require prospective validation before clinical use. The cohort was considered too small to assess HLA contributions to COVID-19 susceptibility or severity. Patients with COVID-19 were reported to show strongly skewed TRBV/TRBJ gene usage. Blood samples from mildly ill patients during symptoms and early samples from severe cases were scarce.

Sequencing relied on an Illumina MiSeq. Multiplex PCR with BIOMED2 TRB-A/B primer pools was used to amplify TRB rearrangements. Illumina-compatible adapters and 7-nucleotide sample barcodes were attached to the amplicons through two consecutive PCRs. All library PCRs used Phusion HS II polymerase. The amplicons were purified from gel with the NucleoSpin Gel and PCR Clean-up kit, measured on Qubit, and combined at around 4.2 nM. Amplicon pool quality was checked on an Agilent 2100 Bioanalyzer before Illumina next-generation sequencing. The authors' analysis ran thus. Annotation of TRB rearrangements was done in MiXCR 3.0.8 with the default MiXCR reference library. Non-productive reads and sequences with fewer than 2 reads were excluded, and each unique CDR3 nucleotide sequence counted as one clone. R 3.5.1 was used to calculate clonality, diversity, richness and V-J gene usage. GLIPH2 was used to cluster TCRs by CDR3 similarity, and OLGA was used to calculate generation probabilities. GLIPH2 clusters were kept only when the clusters contained at least four unique TCR clonotypes present in at least three individuals. TCRdb cleaned the public reads at Q25 with fastp, built clones with MiXCR and kept in-frame beta chains. One record per CDR3 amino acid sequence lists the most common genes and DNA. These V and J calls derive from TCRdb rather than the authors' analysis. Within this sample are about 3,200 distinct CDR3 sequences, with roughly 25% of them counted one time only. The top ten hold roughly 25% of the sample.

TRB repertoires were amplified from 250-500 ng of genomic DNA extracted from blood. At the junction V is shortened by 7 bases and J by 1 base; bases outside the gene matches: 3. From cysteine to phenylalanine, the CDR3 is 14 amino acids long. Solely the CDR3 DNA is kept, with 42 bases framed from the first base. The chain links TRBV12-3 or TRBV12-4 with TRBJ2-3; 9 bases in the middle match TRBD2. Sequenced sample: blood. The source of this sequence is a human donor with active COVID-19. The DNA sequence follows: TGTGCCAGCAACCTAGCGGGACGCACAGATACGCAGTATTTT. This translates into CASNLAGRTDTQYF.